The clone carrying this T cell receptor beta chain was seen a handful of times. Its antigen is not known. Autoimmune disease history or systemic immunosuppression led to patient exclusion. The data are from a study of OX40 agonist ivuxolimab in advanced cancers. The data were produced by immunoSEQ multiplex PCR, yet TCRdb's version contains in-frame clones alone and is incomplete. The repertoire holds some 85,000 clones, with around 87% as singletons. Study observations and caveats: Determination of antigen specificity was not performed for the expanded peripheral T cells.

The source material was CD4+ or CD8+ T cells sorted from blood, sampled in a trial of the OX40 agonist ivuxolimab. This sequence was found in an adult with an advanced solid tumor such as melanoma, head and neck, liver or kidney cancer.

Here the CDR3 DNA reads TGTGCCAGCGGGGCGACAGGCGCCACTGAAGCTTTCTTT. This sequence encodes CASGATGATEAFF. J is TRBJ1-1 and V is TRBV6-5, with D possibly matching TRBD1 (6 bases). The CDR3 runs to 13 residues. Trimming left V 8 bases short and J 4 bases short, with 14 bases between. In germline, CDR1 is MNHEY, CDR2 SVGAGI.